The 26 T cell receptor beta chains presented below share a single source sample, sequenced in a study of shared clonotypes between healthy human individuals. Clones were read by immunoSEQ multiplex PCR, and TCRdb kept only the in-frame ones, dropping some. This sample has hundreds of thousands of clones, with nearly 97% found just once. Terminally differentiated effector memory CD45RA+ cells were excluded from the naive CD8 cells, which were CD45RO-negative and positively selected for CCR7. Sequenced material: naive CD8+ T cells sorted from blood. The receptors stem from a woman in her 30s in good health.

In its sample, this clone was seen once. This chain connects TRBV5-6 to TRBJ2-1, with D perhaps TRBD1 (6 bases). Trimming took off 0 bases at V and 3 bases at J, with 16 bases between the two ends. This CDR3 is 17 amino acids long. Germline CDR1 is SGHDT and CDR2 is YYEEEE. Here the CDR3 reads CASSLGHRDIFYNEQFF. As DNA, the CDR3 is TGTGCCAGCAGCTTGGGGCACCGGGACATTTTCTACAATGAGCAGTTCTTC. Supplemented by reference TRBV5-6 and TRBJ2-1, the full variable domain reads DAGVTQSPTHLIKTRGQQVTLRCSPKSGHDTVSWYQQALGQGPQFIFQYYEEEERQRGNFPDRFSGHQFPNYSSELNVNALLLGDSALYLCASSLGHRDIFYNEQFFGPGTRLTVL.

The V gene is TRBV7-9, the J gene TRBJ1-4, with 7 bases that match TRBD1. The CDR3 is 15 residues long. In germline, CDR1 is SEHNR, CDR2 FQNEAQ (reference sequence). The V segment lost 5 bases and the J segment 6 bases; nucleotides outside the gene matches: 9. CDR3 residues: CASSPAFGQDEKLFF. CDR3 sequence (DNA): TGTGCCAGCAGCCCGGCGTTCGGACAGGATGAAAAACTGTTTTTT. Supplemented by reference TRBV7-9 and TRBJ1-4, the full variable domain reads DTGVSQNPRHKITKRGQNVTFRCDPISEHNRLYWYRQTLGQGPEFLTYFQNEAQLEKSRLLSDRFSAERPKGSFSTLEIQRTEQGDSAMYLCASSPAFGQDEKLFFGSGTQLSVL.

The chain carries TRBV15 and TRBJ2-5, with TRBD2 as a possible D gene (6 bases). V lost 4 bases and J lost 0, with 12 bases in between. The germline gives CDR1 LNHNV, CDR2 YYDKDF (reference sequence). The CDR3 extends over 15 amino acids. CDR3 in DNA: TGTGCCACCAGCATCACCCGGGACTACCAAGAGACCCAGTACTTC. This gives the protein CATSITRDYQETQYF.

The rearrangement joins TRBV10-3 to TRBJ2-5; TRBD2 matches at 16 bases. Trimming removed 6 bases from V and 5 bases from J; junction bases left unmatched: 12. Germline assignment: CDR1 ENHRY and CDR2 SYGVKD. CDR3 length: 18 residues. The chain's CDR3 is CAIRDAAGTSGRVETQYF. The CDR3 DNA follows: TGTGCCATCAGGGATGCCGCCGGGACTAGCGGGAGGGTGGAGACCCAGTACTTC.

This clone showed up just once. This chain connects TRBV4-1 to TRBJ2-7; 7 bases line up with TRBD1. The germline CDR1 and CDR2 sequences are MGHRA and YSYEKL. The CDR3 sequence is 14 residues long. V shed 4 bases and J 2 bases; nucleotides not matched to a gene: 5. CDR3 sequence reads: CASSPRDSAYEQYF. Here the CDR3 DNA reads TGCGCCAGCAGCCCCCGGGACAGCGCCTACGAGCAGTACTTC.

This chain uses TRBV5-6 with TRBJ1-5, with TRBD1 identical over 9 bases. V lost 2 bases to trimming and J lost 5 bases; unmatched junction nucleotides: 5. The CDR3 has 15 amino acids. The V gene's germline CDR1 is SGHDT and CDR2 YYEEEE. The CDR3 DNA follows: TGTGCCAGCAGCTTACAGGGGGCATCTTATCAGCCCCAGCATTTT. Its translation is CASSLQGASYQPQHF.

The genes are TRBV19 and TRBJ2-1; no firm D call. The germline V and J ends were trimmed by 2 bases and 0 bases, with 11 bases remaining between them. Germline values: CDR1 LNHDA, CDR2 SQIVND (reference sequence). The CDR3 runs 16 residues. CDR3 protein: CASSILGQSSYNEQFF. In DNA form, the CDR3 reads TGTGCCAGTAGTATACTAGGGCAGAGCTCCTACAATGAGCAGTTCTTC. Using reference TRBV19 and TRBJ2-1 for the parts outside the CDR3, the full variable domain is DGGITQSPKYLFRKEGQNVTLSCEQNLNHDAMYWYRQDPGQGLRLIYYSQIVNDFQKGDIAEGYSVSREKKESFPLTVTSAQKNPTAFYLCASSILGQSSYNEQFFGPGTRLTVL.

V is TRBV19 and J is TRBJ1-1, with 7 bases identical to TRBD1. With V trimmed by 3 bases and J by 0 bases, 4 bases remained unmatched. Germline V gene sequence: CDR1 LNHDA, CDR2 SQIVND (reference sequence). The CDR3 has 15 amino acids. Here the CDR3 reads CASSIRGRMNTEAFF. The CDR3 nucleotides read TGTGCCAGTAGTATTAGGGGGCGCATGAACACTGAAGCTTTCTTT.

The chain recombines TRBV11-1 with TRBJ1-2; 7 positions match TRBD1. This CDR3 has 18 residues. In germline, CDR1 is SGHAT, CDR2 FQDESV (reference sequence). The junction had 17 bases not matched to a gene; V was cut back by 5 bases and J by 2 bases. DNA for the CDR3: TGTGCCAGCAGCCGCTTACCCTCCTCGACAGGGCCCAACTATGGCTACACCTTC. It translates to CASSRLPSSTGPNYGYTF.

This sequence joins TRBV10-1 and TRBJ2-3, with D unresolved. V was cut by 5 bases and J by 2 bases, with 17 bases left in between. From germline, CDR1 is WNHNN and CDR2 SYGVQD (reference sequence). The CDR3 sequence is 16 residues long. The CDR3 DNA reads TGCGCCAGCAGTCGGGCAGCCATATCTGTCACAGATACGCAGTATTTT. It encodes CASSRAAISVTDTQYF.

V gene TRBV18 combines with J gene TRBJ2-7; 9 bases fit TRBD1. Germline V gene lookup returns CDR1 KGHSH and CDR2 LQKENI. The CDR3 is made up of 14 amino acids. With V trimmed by 2 bases and J by 2 bases, 1 base remained unmatched. The DNA of the CDR3 is TGTGCCAGCTCACCAGGACAGGGGACCTACGAGCAGTACTTC. It translates to CASSPGQGTYEQYF. The full variable domain, with the rest looked up from reference TRBV18 and TRBJ2-7, is NAGVMQNPRHLVRRRGQEARLRCSPMKGHSHVYWYRQLPEEGLKFMVYLQKENIIDESGMPKERFSAEFPKEGPSILRIQQVVRGDSAAYFCASSPGQGTYEQYFGPGTRLTVT.

The V call is TRBV28, the J call TRBJ2-2; TRBD2 matches at 11 bases. The CDR3 loop spans 15 amino acids. Germline V gene data show CDR1 as MDHEN and CDR2 as SYDVKM. The ends lost 4 bases at V and 6 bases at J; junction bases unmatched: 4. The chain's CDR3 is CASSYSGRAAGELFF. As DNA, the CDR3 is TGTGCCAGCAGTTATAGCGGGAGGGCGGCCGGGGAGCTGTTTTTT.

The chain is built from TRBV7-9 and TRBJ2-7; D possibly corresponds to TRBD1 (6 bases). CDR1 is SEHNR, CDR2 FQNEAQ, per germline (reference sequence). This CDR3 is built from 17 residues. Trimming stripped 4 bases from V and 2 bases from J, with 21 bases between. The CDR3 DNA reads TGTGCCAGCAGCTCAGAGGCTGGGGACATTCTCCCCTACGAGCAGTACTTC. Protein sequence: CASSSEAGDILPYEQYF.

The rearrangement joins TRBV28 to TRBJ1-1, with a possible D match to TRBD1 (5 bases). This CDR3 is 15 amino acids long. Germline CDR1 MDHEN, CDR2 SYDVKM. Trimming pared 2 bases from V and 0 bases from J, leaving 10 bases between. The CDR3: CASSLVRALNTEAFF. DNA for the CDR3: TGTGCCAGCAGTTTAGTCAGGGCGTTGAACACTGAAGCTTTCTTT.

The chain carries TRBV13 and TRBJ1-1; no firm D call. The CDR3 contains 16 residues. Germline V gives CDR1 PRHDT, CDR2 FYEKMQ (reference sequence). Trimming took off 1 base at V and 1 base at J, with 13 bases between the two ends. CDR3 nucleotide sequence: TGTGCCAGCAGCTTAGAGGGCTTGTCGAGGAACACTGAAGCTTTCTTT. Translated: CASSLEGLSRNTEAFF.

This clone was seen only once. The V call is TRBV4-1, the J call TRBJ1-1, with D perhaps TRBD1 (5 bases). Trimming took 0 bases from V and 0 from J, leaving 11 bases between them. Per germline, CDR1 MGHRA and CDR2 YSYEKL. CDR3 length equals 16 residues. The CDR3: CASSQDGGTLNTEAFF. In nucleotides, the CDR3 is TGCGCCAGCAGCCAAGATGGGGGAACACTGAACACTGAAGCTTTCTTT.

The chain joins TRBV7-6 to TRBJ2-3, with TRBD2 matching 8 bases. The J segment lost 5 bases and the V segment lost 5 bases, leaving 9 bases of the junction unmatched. This CDR3 spans 15 amino acids. The germline gives CDR1 SGHVS, CDR2 FNYEAQ. CDR3 sequence reads: CASSSGLALRDTQYF. In DNA form, the CDR3 reads TGTGCCAGCAGCAGCGGACTAGCCCTCAGAGATACGCAGTATTTT.

The chain combines TRBV27 with TRBJ2-1; 10 bases line up with TRBD2. The CDR3 covers 15 residues. Germline values: CDR1 MNHEY, CDR2 SMNVEV (reference sequence). Unmatched junction bases numbered 6, after V lost 2 bases and J lost 8 bases. The DNA for the CDR3 is TGTGCCAGCAGTTTAGAATCTAGCGGGAGTGATGAGCAGTTCTTC. This codes for CASSLESSGSDEQFF.

The V gene is TRBV2, the J gene TRBJ1-5; D not certain. V lost 4 bases and J 7 bases, leaving 14 bases between the germline ends. This CDR3 is 14 amino acids long. From germline, CDR1 is SNHLY and CDR2 FYNNEI. The CDR3 region has the DNA TGTGCCAGCAGTGTATGGGGAGAGGACCAGCCCCAGCATTTT. Encoded protein: CASSVWGEDQPQHF. Full variable domain (outside the CDR3, taken from reference TRBV2 and TRBJ1-5): EPEVTQTPSHQVTQMGQEVILRCVPISNHLYFYWYRQILGQKVEFLVSFYNNEISEKSEIFDDQFSVERPDGSNFTLKIRSTKLEDSAMYFCASSVWGEDQPQHFGDGTRLSIL.

The chain uses TRBV11-3 and TRBJ2-5; D is perhaps TRBD2 (5 bases). Trimming took 5 bases from V and 5 from J, leaving 12 bases between them. Germline CDR1 and CDR2: SGHNT and YENEEA. The CDR3 extends over 13 amino acids. CDR3 bases: TGTGCCAGCAGCGCGAGCGGCGGGGAGACCCAGTACTTC. Translating it yields CASSASGGETQYF.

Concerning this clone itself: Additional DNA sequences in this sample encode the identical CDR3. The chain recombines TRBV28 with TRBJ2-3; D unresolved. Germline CDR1 reads MDHEN; CDR2 reads SYDVKM. V gave up 3 bases and J gave up 6 bases, with 7 bases separating them. This CDR3 is 12 amino acids long. The CDR3 DNA sequence: TGTGCCAGCAGTTTTAGGCTGGATACGCAGTATTTT. Encoded protein: CASSFRLDTQYF.

This clone appeared a single time. The CDR3 sequence is CASSPTGNYEQYF. CDR3 DNA: TGTGCCAGCAGCCCGACAGGGAACTACGAGCAGTACTTC. J is TRBJ2-7 and V is TRBV28; TRBD1 matches at 7 bases. The CDR3 runs to 13 residues. V dropped 6 bases and J dropped 3; count of bases not matched to a gene: 5. Germline V gives CDR1 MDHEN, CDR2 SYDVKM.

The chain carries TRBV4-1 and TRBJ2-2; D perhaps matches TRBD1 (5 bases). The V end was cut by 4 bases, the J end by 1 base, with 7 bases between. The V gene's germline CDR1 is MGHRA and CDR2 YSYEKL. The CDR3 runs 14 residues. The CDR3 loop reads CASSLTGNTGELFF. The DNA of the CDR3 is TGCGCCAGCAGCCTTACAGGGAACACCGGGGAGCTGTTTTTT.

The CDR3 bases are TGTGCCAGCAGCTTAGTTTCCTGGACTAGCGGATCCTACGAGCAGTACTTC. Amino acid sequence: CASSLVSWTSGSYEQYF. The V gene is TRBV11-2, the J gene TRBJ2-7; 10 bases align to TRBD2. The CDR3 length is 17 residues. CDR1 SGHAT and CDR2 FQNNGV come from the germline V gene. J was trimmed by 1 base and V by 1 base; bases with no gene match: 7.

This clone came up once. V usage is TRBV7-9 and J usage is TRBJ1-5; maybe TRBD1 (5 bases). Germline CDR1 SEHNR, CDR2 FQNEAQ (reference sequence). The V end was cut by 1 base, the J end by 4 bases, with 20 bases between. The CDR3 consists of 18 residues. The CDR3 is CASSLGASGPSGNQPQHF. CDR3 coding DNA: TGTGCCAGCAGCTTAGGAGCGTCAGGGCCTAGCGGGAATCAGCCCCAGCATTTT.

This chain uses TRBV7-6 with TRBJ2-1; TRBD2 agrees at 9 bases. With V trimmed by 3 bases and J by 4 bases, 4 bases remained unmatched. The germline V gene has CDR1 SGHVS and CDR2 FNYEAQ. The CDR3 is 15 residues long. The CDR3 coding sequence is TGTGCCAGCAGCTTCACTAGCGGGCGGTACAATGAGCAGTTCTTC. As protein: CASSFTSGRYNEQFF.